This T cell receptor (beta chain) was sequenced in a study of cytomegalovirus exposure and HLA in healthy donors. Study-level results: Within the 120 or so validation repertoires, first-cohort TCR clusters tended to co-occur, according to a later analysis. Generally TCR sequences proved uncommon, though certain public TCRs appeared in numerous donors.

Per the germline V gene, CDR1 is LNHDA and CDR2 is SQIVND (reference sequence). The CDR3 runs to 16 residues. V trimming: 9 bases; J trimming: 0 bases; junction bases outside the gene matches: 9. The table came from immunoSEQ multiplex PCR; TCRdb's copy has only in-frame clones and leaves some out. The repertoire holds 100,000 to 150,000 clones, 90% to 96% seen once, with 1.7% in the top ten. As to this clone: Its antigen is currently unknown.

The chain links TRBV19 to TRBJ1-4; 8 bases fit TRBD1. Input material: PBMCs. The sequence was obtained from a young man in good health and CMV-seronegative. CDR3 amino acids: CASQLGQVATNEKLFF. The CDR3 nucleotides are TGTGCCAGCCAACTGGGACAGGTTGCAACTAATGAAAAACTGTTTTTT.